These 20 T cell receptor beta chains were all obtained from the same sample, sequenced in a study of blood T cell repertoires in COVID-19. TCRdb keeps only in-frame clones here, not all; method: immunoSEQ multiplex PCR. The repertoire consists of about 23,000 clones, with around 86% occurring once and the leading ten covering roughly an eighth. Sequencing used peripheral blood. Source of these receptors: an elderly woman with active or convalescent COVID-19.

The chain has TRBV11-2 and TRBJ2-2; weak D call: TRBD2 (5 bases). CDR1 is SGHAT and CDR2 is FQNNGV in the germline V gene. V lost 8 bases and J lost 4, with 23 bases in between. The CDR3 totals 17 residues. This CDR3 is CASHSSGGFVSTGELFF. The DNA for the CDR3 is TGTGCCAGCCATTCGTCAGGAGGTTTTGTCAGCACCGGGGAGCTGTTTTTT.

The J gene is TRBJ2-2, the V gene TRBV7-2; D perhaps matches TRBD2 (6 bases). CDR1 is SGHTA and CDR2 is FQGNSA in the germline V gene. Trimming took off 4 bases at V and 2 bases at J, with 17 bases between the two ends. The CDR3 extends over 17 amino acids. CDR3 sequence reads: CASSSPRLAENTGELFF. The DNA of the CDR3 is TGTGCCAGCAGCTCCCCCCGATTAGCGGAAAACACCGGGGAGCTGTTTTTT.

The chain uses TRBV6-2 or TRBV6-3 and TRBJ2-4; D remains ambiguous. Germline V gene sequence: CDR1 MNHEY, CDR2 SVGEGT. V lost 5 bases and J lost 1, with 12 bases in between. The CDR3 extends over 15 amino acids. The CDR3 spells CASSPRSAAKNIQYF. CDR3 bases: TGTGCCAGCAGTCCCCGGTCCGCGGCCAAAAACATTCAGTACTTC.

The chain is built from TRBV5-1 and TRBJ2-7, with 8 nucleotides matching TRBD1. With 3 bases clipped from V and 5 bases from J, the junction kept 13 bases outside the gene matches. Per the germline V gene, CDR1 is SGHRS and CDR2 is YFSETQ. The CDR3 covers 16 residues. The DNA of the CDR3 is TGCGCCAGCAGCTATACTATGACAGGGGCGGACAACGAGCAGTACTTC. It is translated as CASSYTMTGADNEQYF.

J is TRBJ2-1 and V is TRBV11-3; D gene ambiguous. The CDR3 runs 13 residues. The germline V and J ends were trimmed by 5 bases and 7 bases, with 12 bases remaining between them. Germline V gene sequence: CDR1 SGHNT, CDR2 YENEEA. DNA of the CDR3: TGTGCCAGCAGCCACACCCCATCTAATGAGCAGTTCTTC. It is translated as CASSHTPSNEQFF.

This clone was observed once. The rearrangement joins TRBV11-3 to TRBJ2-7; D is perhaps TRBD2 (7 bases). Germline CDR1 is SGHNT and CDR2 is YENEEA. The CDR3 extends over 17 amino acids. V was shortened by 5 bases and J by 9 bases, with 29 bases between the two germline ends. The CDR3 reads CASSPPGGTGGNRGQYF. The CDR3 bases are TGTGCCAGCAGCCCCCCTGGGGGTACGGGGGGCAACCGAGGGCAGTACTTC.

J is TRBJ2-5 and V is TRBV24-1; D perhaps matches TRBD2 (7 bases). This CDR3 spans 15 amino acids. Germline V lookup: CDR1 KGHDR, CDR2 SFDVKD. V shed 4 bases and J shed 4 bases, with 15 bases lying between them. The CDR3 sequence is CATSDPRGAGETQYF. For the CDR3, the DNA is TGTGCCACCAGTGACCCCCGGGGGGCCGGAGAGACCCAGTACTTC.

V is TRBV7-6 and J is TRBJ2-3; perhaps TRBD1 as D (5 bases). This CDR3 spans 13 amino acids. Germline values: CDR1 SGHVS, CDR2 FNYEAQ. V was cut by 5 bases and J by 2 bases, with 8 bases left in between. The CDR3 reads CASSLQVTDTQYF. The CDR3 region has the DNA TGTGCCAGCAGCCTACAGGTCACAGATACGCAGTATTTT.

This clone was picked up a small number of times. DNA of the CDR3: TGTGCCAGCAGCTTGGGGCGGGGCGGAGAGACCCAGTACTTC. This codes for CASSLGRGGETQYF. The chain employs TRBV7-2 and TRBJ2-5, with a possible D match to TRBD2 (6 bases). The CDR3 length is 14 residues. Looked up from germline, CDR1 is SGHTA and CDR2 is FQGNSA. V lost 3 bases and J 4 bases, leaving 12 bases between the germline ends.

The genes are TRBV7-2 and TRBJ2-2, with 7 nucleotides matching TRBD2. Germline-derived CDR1 and CDR2 are SGHTA and FQGNSA. The CDR3 totals 15 residues. V dropped 6 bases and J dropped 4; count of bases not matched to a gene: 8. The CDR3 is CASRESGASTGELFF. Here the CDR3 DNA reads TGTGCCAGCAGAGAGAGCGGGGCAAGCACCGGGGAGCTGTTTTTT.

This chain joins TRBV6-5 and TRBJ1-2, with a tentative D call TRBD1 (5 bases). The V end was cut by 4 bases, the J end by 5 bases, with 14 bases between. This CDR3 comprises 14 residues. Germline CDR1 and CDR2: MNHEY and SVGAGI. The CDR3 region has the DNA TGTGCCAGCAGTTCTGGGATGACAGCATATGGCTACACCTTC. Protein sequence: CASSSGMTAYGYTF.

The chain couples TRBV28 to TRBJ2-3; 9 bases are shared with TRBD2. The V and J ends lost 11 bases and 4 bases, in that order; junction bases with no gene match: 13. Germline CDR1 MDHEN, CDR2 SYDVKM. This CDR3 is built from 15 residues. In nucleotides, the CDR3 is TGTGCCGCCCCCGCCGCTAGCGGGACCCCAGATACGCAGTATTTT. It specifies CAAPAASGTPDTQYF.

The V call is TRBV28, the J call TRBJ1-4; TRBD1 matches at 10 bases. This CDR3 has 14 residues. Germline values: CDR1 MDHEN, CDR2 SYDVKM. The junction had 3 bases not matched to a gene; V was cut back by 5 bases and J by 6 bases. Here the CDR3 reads CASSTGTGDEKLFF. The CDR3 bases are TGTGCCAGCAGTACCGGGACAGGGGATGAAAAACTGTTTTTT.

The V gene is TRBV28, the J gene TRBJ1-4, with D hard to call. Looked up from germline, CDR1 is MDHEN and CDR2 is SYDVKM. This CDR3 is 12 amino acids long. V was clipped by 8 bases and J by 0 bases, with 4 bases between them. As DNA, the CDR3 is TGTGCCAGCCATTCAACTAATGAAAAACTGTTTTTT. Translating it yields CASHSTNEKLFF.

The CDR3 bases are TGTGCCAGCAGCAGGTTGGAGGGCGTCTCTGGAAACACCATATATTTT. Protein: CASSRLEGVSGNTIYF. The chain is built from TRBV9 and TRBJ1-3; D ambiguous. In germline, CDR1 is SGDLS, CDR2 YYNGEE. Trimming took off 4 bases at V and 0 bases at J, with 14 bases between the two ends. The length of the CDR3 is 16 residues. Full variable domain (missing parts from reference TRBV9 and TRBJ1-3): DSGVTQTPKHLITATGQRVTLRCSPRSGDLSVYWYQQSLDQGLQFLIQYYNGEERAKGNILERFSAQQFPDLHSELNLSSLELGDSALYFCASSRLEGVSGNTIYFGEGSWLTVV.

This chain uses TRBV7-9 with TRBJ2-7; TRBD2 agrees at 7 bases. Trimming took 4 bases from V and 6 from J; bases not matched to a gene: 9. CDR1 is SEHNR, CDR2 FQNEAQ, per germline (reference sequence). CDR3 length: 14 amino acids. The CDR3 DNA follows: TGTGCCAGCAGCTATTCTGGACTAGTCTTCGAGCAGTACTTC. It specifies CASSYSGLVFEQYF.

This clone showed up just once. The chain is built from TRBV19 and TRBJ1-5; 8 bases are a match to TRBD1. The CDR3 totals 16 residues. Germline lookup yields CDR1 LNHDA and CDR2 SQIVND (reference sequence). J gave up 1 base and V 3 bases, and 5 bases lay outside the gene matches. The CDR3: CASSISWDRSNQPQHF. In DNA form, the CDR3 reads TGTGCCAGTAGTATCTCATGGGACAGGAGCAATCAGCCCCAGCATTTT. Variable domain in full (rest from reference TRBV19 and TRBJ1-5): DGGITQSPKYLFRKEGQNVTLSCEQNLNHDAMYWYRQDPGQGLRLIYYSQIVNDFQKGDIAEGYSVSREKKESFPLTVTSAQKNPTAFYLCASSISWDRSNQPQHFGDGTRLSIL.

J is TRBJ1-1 and V is TRBV7-3; D perhaps matches TRBD1 (5 bases). The CDR3 contains 14 residues. The ends were cut back, 2 bases at V and 11 bases at J, with 18 bases in the middle. From germline, CDR1 is SGHTA and CDR2 FQGTGA. CDR3 residues: CASSLERQGLGAFF. CDR3 DNA: TGTGCCAGCAGCTTAGAGAGGCAGGGCCTAGGTGCTTTCTTT. Full variable domain (rest looked up from reference TRBV7-3 and TRBJ1-1): GAGVSQTPSNKVTEKGKYVELRCDPISGHTALYWYRQSLGQGPEFLIYFQGTGAADDSGLPNDRFFAVRPEGSVSTLKIQRTERGDSAVYLCASSLERQGLGAFFGQGTRLTVV.

J is TRBJ2-1 and V is TRBV27, with TRBD1 matching over 8 bases. With 4 bases clipped from V and 9 bases from J, the junction kept 14 bases outside the gene matches. CDR1 MNHEY and CDR2 SMNVEV come from the germline V gene (reference sequence). This CDR3 is built from 16 residues. Here the CDR3 DNA reads TGTGCCAGCAGTTCCGGACAGGGACGACGGTCGGTTGAGCAGTTCTTC. Translating gives CASSSGQGRRSVEQFF.

As concerns this clone: The junction shows a germline mismatch at one end, possibly a read error. In nucleotides, the CDR3 is TGTGCCAGCAGCTTACCAGGGAACTTTGGCTACACCTTC. Encoded protein: CASSLPGNFGYTF. This chain links TRBV11-3 with TRBJ1-2; perhaps TRBD1 as D (5 bases). This CDR3 contains 13 residues. The germline CDR1 and CDR2 sequences are SGHNT and YENEEA.